This T cell receptor (beta chain) was captured by sequencing in a study of PD-L1 blockade in urothelial cancer. Study context: Dosed intravenously at 1,200 mg every 3 weeks, atezolizumab was initiated by patients around 2014. Blood-derived samples held a median approximately 150,000 T cells.

This clone was picked up a small number of times. What it recognizes is unknown. The V end lost 2 bases, the J end lost 5 bases, and 6 bases lay between the germline ends. The CDR3 length is 12 residues. The germline V gene has CDR1 SNHLY and CDR2 FYNNEI. Study outcomes and limitations: Better progression-free and overall survival followed lower pretreatment blood clonality.

Templates that were synthetic TCR analogs were spiked into each PCR. The protocol was immunoSEQ multiplex PCR, while the TCRdb copy is restricted to in-frame clones and leaves out a portion. Of some 100,000 clones detected, 91% appear once; the ten largest clones hold 0.75% to 0.95%. The gene calls are TRBV2 and TRBJ1-2, with no clear D. This sequence was found in a woman of 80 years or more with urothelial cancer. This specimen was PBMCs, taken around atezolizumab (anti-PD-L1) treatment. CDR3 nucleotide sequence: TGTGCCAGCAGTGAAACCCAGTATGGCTACACCTTC. Translation gives CASSETQYGYTF.